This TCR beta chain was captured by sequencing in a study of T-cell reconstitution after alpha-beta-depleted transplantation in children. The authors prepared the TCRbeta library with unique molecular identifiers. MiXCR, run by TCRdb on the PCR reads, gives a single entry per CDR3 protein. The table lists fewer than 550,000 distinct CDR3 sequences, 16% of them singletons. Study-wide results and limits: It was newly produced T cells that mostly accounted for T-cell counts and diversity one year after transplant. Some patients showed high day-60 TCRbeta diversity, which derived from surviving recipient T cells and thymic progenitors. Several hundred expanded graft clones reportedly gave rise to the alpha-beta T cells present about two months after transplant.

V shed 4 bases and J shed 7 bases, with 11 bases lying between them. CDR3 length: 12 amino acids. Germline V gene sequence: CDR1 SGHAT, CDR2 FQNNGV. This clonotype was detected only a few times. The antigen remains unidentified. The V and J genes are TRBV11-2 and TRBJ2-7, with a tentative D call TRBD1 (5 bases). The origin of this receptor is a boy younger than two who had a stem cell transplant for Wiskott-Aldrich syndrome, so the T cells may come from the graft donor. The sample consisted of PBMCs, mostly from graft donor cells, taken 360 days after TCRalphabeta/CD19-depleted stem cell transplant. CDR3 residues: CASSSQGGEQYF. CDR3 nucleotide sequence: TGTGCCAGCAGCTCGCAGGGTGGGGAGCAGTACTTC. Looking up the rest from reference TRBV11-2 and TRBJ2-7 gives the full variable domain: EAGVAQSPRYKIIEKRQSVAFWCNPISGHATLYWYQQILGQGPKLLIQFQNNGVVDDSQLPKDRFSAERLKGVDSTLKIQPAKLEDSAVYLCASSSQGGEQYFGPGTRLTVT.